Listed below are T cell receptor beta chains from one sample, sequenced in a study of beta chain features in type 1 diabetes. Clones were sequenced by immunoSEQ multiplex PCR, and TCRdb holds only the in-frame ones, with some missing. The sample yields some 120,000 clones, 15% to 20% seen once. Material for sequencing was central memory CD4+ T cells from blood. The receptors stem from a man younger than 35 with type 1 diabetes. Both conserved end residues are part of each CDR3. A D gene is named only where the DNA matches it firmly. Rows give clone size only sometimes, using once, few, many, or a class for an expanded clone.

abundance	v_gene	d_gene	j_gene	CDR3aa	CDR3nt
NA	TRBV2	TRBD1	TRBJ1-2	CASTRTGGYGYTF	TGTGCCAGCACCCGGACAGGGGGCTATGGCTACACCTTC
few	TRBV25-1	NA	TRBJ1-2	CASSDYEASGYTF	TGTGCCAGCAGTGATTATGAGGCGAGTGGCTACACCTTC
few	TRBV2	TRBD2	TRBJ2-5	CASRTGTSMETQYF	TGTGCCAGCAGAACCGGGACTAGTATGGAGACCCAGTACTTC
many	TRBV7-2	NA	TRBJ2-7	CASSLPPRYEQYF	TGTGCCAGCAGCTTGCCGCCTCGCTACGAGCAGTACTTC
few	TRBV25-1	TRBD2	TRBJ2-1	CASSESGRAYNEQFF	TGTGCCAGCAGTGAGTCCGGGAGGGCCTACAATGAGCAGTTCTTC
NA	TRBV10-3	NA	TRBJ2-5	CAISELGQETQYF	TGTGCCATCAGTGAGTTGGGTCAAGAGACCCAGTACTTC
few	TRBV5-1	NA	TRBJ1-1	CASSSRVTEAFF	TGCGCCAGCAGCTCCAGGGTTACTGAAGCTTTCTTT
NA	TRBV4-1	TRBD2	TRBJ2-3	CASSPHLAGGTDTQYF	TGCGCCAGCAGCCCCCATCTTGCGGGAGGGACAGATACGCAGTATTTT
NA	TRBV9	TRBD2	TRBJ2-4	CASSVGSLAENIQYF	TGTGCCAGCAGCGTAGGTTCCCTAGCGGAAAACATTCAGTACTTC
few	TRBV5-6	TRBD2	TRBJ2-5	CASSFRAGGNLETQYF	TGTGCCAGCAGCTTCCGCGCGGGGGGTAATTTAGAGACCCAGTACTTC
many	TRBV27	TRBD2	TRBJ2-1	CASSTNSGRGNEQFF	TGTGCCAGCAGTACCAATAGCGGGAGGGGCAATGAGCAGTTCTTC
NA	TRBV28	NA	TRBJ1-4	CASLPGDNEKLFF	TGTGCCAGCTTGCCGGGGGATAATGAAAAACTGTTTTTT
few	TRBV30	TRBD1	TRBJ1-2	CAWSRDRPYGYTF	TGTGCCTGGAGCCGGGACAGACCCTATGGCTACACCTTC
many	TRBV2	NA	TRBJ2-7	CASKGQGSYEQYF	TGTGCCAGCAAAGGGCAGGGGAGTTACGAGCAGTACTTC
many	TRBV28	TRBD2	TRBJ2-1	CASSRIAGGRNEQFF	TGTGCCAGCAGCCGAATAGCGGGGGGTCGCAATGAGCAGTTCTTC
few	TRBV6-5	TRBD1	TRBJ1-2	CASSYRDRNGYTF	TGTGCCAGCAGTTACAGGGACAGGAATGGCTACACCTTC
NA	TRBV14	NA	TRBJ2-7	CASSPRAGSSYEQYF	TGTGCCAGCAGCCCCCGGGCAGGTAGCTCCTACGAGCAGTACTTC
NA	TRBV7-9	NA	TRBJ1-3	CASLSEGNTIYF	TGTGCCAGCCTATCCGAAGGAAACACCATATATTTT
many	TRBV29-1	NA	TRBJ2-5	CSVEGEAETQYF	TGCAGCGTTGAAGGGGAGGCGGAGACCCAGTACTTC
many	TRBV9	NA	TRBJ2-1	CASSVGLASIGEQFF	TGTGCCAGCAGCGTAGGCCTAGCGAGTATTGGTGAGCAGTTCTTC
NA	TRBV30	TRBD1	TRBJ1-2	CAWNRDRPYGYTF	TGTGCCTGGAACCGGGACAGACCTTATGGCTACACCTTC
few	TRBV30	NA	TRBJ1-1	CAWSVIGGDTEAFF	TGTGCCTGGAGTGTAATAGGAGGGGACACTGAAGCTTTCTTT
few	TRBV29-1	NA	TRBJ2-5	CSVERTPQETQYF	TGCAGCGTTGAAAGGACACCCCAAGAGACCCAGTACTTC
NA	TRBV5-1	TRBD2	TRBJ2-3	CASSSGLAGASDTQYF	TGCGCCAGCAGCTCGGGACTAGCGGGAGCGTCAGATACGCAGTATTTT
few	TRBV28	TRBD1	TRBJ1-4	CASSLRGTGREKLFF	TGTGCCAGCAGTTTACGCGGGACAGGGCGAGAAAAACTGTTTTTT
few	TRBV14	TRBD1	TRBJ2-5	CASSRLQGAQETQYF	TGTGCCAGCAGCCGATTACAGGGGGCCCAAGAGACCCAGTACTTC
few	TRBV29-1	NA	TRBJ1-6	CSVAQGSYNSPLHF	TGCAGCGTTGCCCAGGGTTCTTATAATTCACCCCTCCACTTT
NA	TRBV19	NA	TRBJ2-5	CASSGHPRGGRSETQYF	TGTGCCAGTAGTGGACATCCCCGAGGGGGGAGGTCGGAGACCCAGTACTTC
few	TRBV6-6	NA	TRBJ2-5	CASSGVGLETQYF	TGTGCCAGCAGTGGAGTTGGTCTTGAGACCCAGTACTTC
few	TRBV7-2	NA	TRBJ1-2	CASSSPGGESYGYTF	TGTGCCAGCAGCTCCCCTGGGGGGGAATCATATGGCTACACCTTC
NA	TRBV6-5	TRBD2	TRBJ2-3	CASSYGQRGLGDTQYF	TGTGCCAGCAGTTACGGCCAGCGGGGGCTTGGGGATACGCAGTATTTT
many	TRBV7-2	TRBD2	TRBJ2-1	CASSPRTSGSSDEQFF	TGTGCCAGCAGCCCACGGACTAGCGGGAGCAGCGATGAGCAGTTCTTC
NA	TRBV7-2	TRBD2	TRBJ2-5	CASRLAGLAGGRETQYF	TGTGCCAGCCGCTTAGCGGGACTAGCGGGGGGGCGGGAGACCCAGTACTTC
few	TRBV30	TRBD2	TRBJ2-3	CAWSVGSTSGGAGDTQYF	TGTGCCTGGAGTGTAGGATCAACTAGCGGGGGGGCCGGAGATACGCAGTATTTT
NA	TRBV28	NA	TRBJ1-2	CASSKKGGRGYGYTF	TGTGCCAGCAGTAAAAAAGGGGGACGCGGCTATGGCTACACCTTC
NA	TRBV10-1	TRBD2	TRBJ2-1	CASTGTSDNEQFF	TGCGCCAGCACCGGGACTAGCGACAATGAGCAGTTCTTC
NA	TRBV30	TRBD1	TRBJ2-1	CAWNPGGFRNEQFF	TGTGCCTGGAATCCAGGGGGATTTAGGAATGAGCAGTTCTTC
NA	TRBV29-1	NA	TRBJ2-1	CSPAGGPNEQFF	TGCAGTCCCGCGGGCGGGCCAAATGAGCAGTTCTTC
NA	TRBV7-2	NA	TRBJ1-2	CASSLEVLANYGYTF	TGTGCCAGCAGCTTAGAGGTGTTGGCTAACTATGGCTACACCTTC
few	TRBV18	TRBD1	TRBJ2-3	CASGQGSTDTQYF	TGTGCCAGCGGACAGGGATCCACAGATACGCAGTATTTT
NA	TRBV2	NA	TRBJ2-1	CASSITKYNEQFF	TGTGCCAGCAGTATAACTAAATACAATGAGCAGTTCTTC
NA	TRBV21-1	NA	TRBJ2-6	CASRTGDRSGANVLTF	TGTGCCAGCCGGACAGGGGACCGCTCTGGGGCCAACGTCCTGACTTTC
NA	TRBV10-3	NA	TRBJ2-7	CAISESQGSHEQYF	TGTGCCATCAGTGAGTCGCAGGGTAGCCACGAGCAGTACTTC
many	TRBV7-2	NA	TRBJ2-1	CASSLEGQVQYNEQFF	TGTGCCAGCAGCTTAGAGGGTCAGGTACAATACAATGAGCAGTTCTTC
NA	TRBV11-3	NA	TRBJ2-3	CASSYAVTDTQYF	TGTGCCAGCAGCTATGCAGTAACAGATACGCAGTATTTT
NA	TRBV25-1	NA	TRBJ2-7	CASGDFYEQYF	TGTGCCAGCGGGGACTTCTACGAGCAGTACTTC
many	TRBV7-3	NA	TRBJ2-1	CASSKAPHEQFF	TGTGCCAGCAGTAAGGCCCCGCATGAGCAGTTCTTC
NA	TRBV28	NA	TRBJ1-4	CACSSLQKGSSANEKLFF	TGTGCCTGCAGTTCGCTTCAAAAGGGGAGCTCAGCTAATGAAAAACTGTTTTTT
NA	TRBV6-6	TRBD2	TRBJ2-1	CASTRTSGRADEQFF	TGTGCCAGCACCCGGACTAGCGGGAGGGCCGATGAGCAGTTCTTC
few	TRBV6-1	TRBD2	TRBJ2-7	CASRSGLADTYEQYF	TGTGCCAGCAGATCAGGACTAGCGGACACCTACGAGCAGTACTTC
few	TRBV18	TRBD1	TRBJ1-1	CASSPLQGIFFGEAFF	TGTGCCAGCTCACCACTACAGGGGATCTTCTTTGGTGAAGCTTTCTTT
few	TRBV5-1	TRBD2	TRBJ2-1	CASSPGTSGTNEQFF	TGCGCCAGCAGCCCGGGGACTAGCGGGACCAATGAGCAGTTCTTC
few	TRBV2	TRBD2	TRBJ2-5	CASSPWGLAGVGETQYF	TGTGCCAGCAGCCCTTGGGGGCTAGCGGGAGTTGGAGAGACCCAGTACTTC
few	TRBV11-1	NA	TRBJ2-2	CASSLALYTGELFF	TGTGCCAGCAGCTTAGCCCTTTACACCGGGGAGCTGTTTTTT
NA	TRBV29-1	NA	TRBJ2-1	CSVAYSSYNEQFF	TGCAGCGTTGCATATAGCTCCTACAATGAGCAGTTCTTC
NA	TRBV13	NA	TRBJ2-3	CASSLDKGSDTQYF	TGTGCCAGCAGCTTAGATAAAGGGTCAGATACGCAGTATTTT
few	TRBV29-1	TRBD2	TRBJ2-1	CSGEAEGGLAGVPSSYNEQFF	TGCAGCGGTGAAGCCGAGGGAGGACTAGCGGGAGTGCCCAGCTCCTACAATGAGCAGTTCTTC
few	TRBV2	NA	TRBJ2-1	CAGGVYNEQFF	TGTGCCGGCGGGGTCTACAATGAGCAGTTCTTC
NA	TRBV30	NA	TRBJ2-7	CAWALGGVSYEQYF	TGTGCCTGGGCGCTAGGGGGTGTCTCCTACGAGCAGTACTTC